This T cell receptor (beta chain) originates from a study of Ad26.COV2.S vaccination and SARS-CoV-2 variants. Overall study: Enrolled in COV1001, the donor was in the Ad26.COV2.S trial arm, which received the vaccine.

The CDR3 totals 16 residues. From germline, CDR1 is MGHRA and CDR2 YSYEKL. V shed 0 bases and J shed 3 bases, with 15 bases lying between them. Regarding this clone: Its antigen is not known.

Repertoires were generated with immunoSEQ multiplex PCR, while TCRdb's copy carries only in-frame clones and drops some. The sample includes 380,000 or so clones, 75% to 90% of them seen just once. Treatment meaning: over 15 received Ad26.COV2.S at low or high dose, single or two shots; 5 received placebo; per-sample allocation not given. The study sampled participants on day 63 after the first vaccine or placebo injection. Study-wide points: Vaccine and placebo recipients had similar non-spike TCR breadth. Spike-specific TCR breadth in vaccine recipients exceeded that seen in placebo recipients. An underestimation of total T cell responses may have resulted from the TCR breadth and depth analyses.

The rearrangement joins TRBV4-1 to TRBJ2-7, with D possibly TRBD1 on 6 matching bases. The sequenced sample was peripheral blood, obtained in a trial of Ad26.COV2.S vaccine versus placebo. This sequence was found in a person aged 18 to 59 who received the Ad26.COV2.S COVID-19 vaccine or a placebo. CDR3 nucleotide sequence: TGCGCCAGCAGCCAAGAAGTGGGGGCGTACGGCTACGAGCAGTACTTC. Translating gives CASSQEVGAYGYEQYF.